These 30 T cell receptor beta chains share one sample of origin, sequenced in a study of OX40 agonist ivuxolimab in advanced cancers. The method was the immunoSEQ multiplex PCR assay. TCRdb carries this immuneACCESS record with in-frame sequences only. Its versions omit some clonotypes, under half of them owing to an unresolved V gene in the studies checked, with the rest unexplained. In all, the sample holds about 69,000 clones, and 85% to 90% of those were seen once. 5.5% to 8% of the sample is taken by the ten largest. Sequenced here: CD4+ or CD8+ T cells sorted from blood, sampled in a trial of the OX40 agonist ivuxolimab. The receptors come from an adult with an advanced solid tumor such as melanoma, head and neck, liver or kidney cancer.

This chain joins TRBV4-1 and TRBJ2-2; unclear D gene. This CDR3 spans 15 amino acids. V lost 1 base and J lost 5, with 11 bases in between. Germline V gene data show CDR1 as MGHRA and CDR2 as YSYEKL. In nucleotides, the CDR3 is TGCGCCAGCAGCCAAGGGTTCCGCGAAACCGGGGAGCTGTTTTTT. Its translation: CASSQGFRETGELFF.

The J gene is TRBJ2-6, the V gene TRBV4-1; D uncertain. The CDR3 length is 15 residues. CDR1 MGHRA and CDR2 YSYEKL come from the germline V gene. Trimming pared 5 bases from V and 5 bases from J, leaving 13 bases between. The CDR3 spells CASSMPQSRANVLTF. Here the CDR3 DNA reads TGCGCCAGCAGCATGCCACAAAGTCGGGCCAACGTCCTGACTTTC.

The chain carries TRBV28 and TRBJ2-1; the D is unclear. Trimming removed 5 bases at V and 6 bases at J, with 20 bases between. The germline V gene encodes CDR1 MDHEN and CDR2 SYDVKM. The CDR3 covers 16 residues. CDR3 nucleotides: TGTGCCAGCAGTACTCGTGATCTGGAAATTAGCAATGAGCAGTTCTTC. It codes for CASSTRDLEISNEQFF.

This chain links TRBV5-1 with TRBJ1-5, with D hard to call. Looked up from germline, CDR1 is SGHRS and CDR2 is YFSETQ. The CDR3 spans 15 residues. Trimming shortened V by 0 bases and J by 0 bases, and 7 bases separated the two germline ends. The CDR3 loop reads CASSLVPDSNQPQHF. The DNA of the CDR3 is TGCGCCAGCAGCTTGGTCCCAGATAGCAATCAGCCCCAGCATTTT.

The chain links TRBV18 to TRBJ1-3; D may be TRBD1 (5 bases). The CDR3 has 14 amino acids. The germline gives CDR1 KGHSH, CDR2 LQKENI. Trimming shortened V by 3 bases and J by 2 bases, and 8 bases separated the two germline ends. CDR3 amino acids: CASSPAGTGNTIYF. For the CDR3, the DNA is TGTGCCAGCTCACCGGCAGGGACTGGAAACACCATATATTTT.

This chain links TRBV27 with TRBJ2-2, with D maybe TRBD2 (6 bases). V was pared by 5 bases and J by 3 bases, with 13 bases between. This CDR3 comprises 15 residues. Germline CDR1 reads MNHEY; CDR2 reads SMNVEV (reference sequence). CDR3 DNA sequence: TGTGCCAGCAGTCTGCTCGGAGGGGACACCGGGGAGCTGTTTTTT. It specifies CASSLLGGDTGELFF.

This chain links TRBV18 with TRBJ2-7, with 8 bases lining up with TRBD2. J was trimmed by 2 bases and V by 3 bases; bases with no gene match: 3. The CDR3 covers 14 residues. Germline CDR1 is KGHSH and CDR2 is LQKENI. CDR3 nucleotide sequence: TGTGCCAGCTCACCCGGGACTAGAGCCTACGAGCAGTACTTC. This sequence encodes CASSPGTRAYEQYF. Together with reference TRBV18 and TRBJ2-7, the CDR3 gives the full variable domain: NAGVMQNPRHLVRRRGQEARLRCSPMKGHSHVYWYRQLPEEGLKFMVYLQKENIIDESGMPKERFSAEFPKEGPSILRIQQVVRGDSAAYFCASSPGTRAYEQYFGPGTRLTVT.

V is TRBV5-1 and J is TRBJ1-1; D is ambiguous. Trimming cost V 1 base and J 2 bases, with 3 bases left between them. This CDR3 is 12 amino acids long. Germline V gene data show CDR1 as SGHRS and CDR2 as YFSETQ. The CDR3 reads CASSLTNTEAFF. CDR3 bases: TGCGCCAGCAGCTTGACAAACACTGAAGCTTTCTTT. The whole variable domain, remainder taken from reference TRBV5-1 and TRBJ1-1, is KAGVTQTPRYLIKTRGQQVTLSCSPISGHRSVSWYQQTPGQGLQFLFEYFSETQRNKGNFPGRFSGRQFSNSRSEMNVSTLELGDSALYLCASSLTNTEAFFGQGTRLTVV.

The chain carries TRBV19 and TRBJ1-2; maybe TRBD1 (5 bases). Per germline, CDR1 LNHDA and CDR2 SQIVND (reference sequence). The CDR3 length is 13 residues. Trimming removed 7 bases at V and 6 bases at J, with 15 bases between. CDR3 DNA sequence: TGTGCCAGTAACCCCCTGGGGGTCGATGGCTACACCTTC. It yields the protein CASNPLGVDGYTF.

Of note for this clone: Other DNA variants within this sample encode the same CDR3. The chain couples TRBV19 to TRBJ1-5; 9 bases fit TRBD1. This CDR3 is built from 15 residues. The V segment lost 2 bases and the J segment 4 bases; nucleotides outside the gene matches: 3. Germline CDR1 LNHDA, CDR2 SQIVND (reference sequence). CDR3 loop: CASSIFGQGNQPQHF. As DNA, the CDR3 is TGTGCCAGTAGTATATTCGGACAGGGGAATCAGCCCCAGCATTTT.

The chain combines TRBV19 with TRBJ1-1, with unresolved D. The length of the CDR3 is 15 residues. Trimming removed 5 bases from V and 3 bases from J, with 16 bases in between. The germline gives CDR1 LNHDA, CDR2 SQIVND (reference sequence). CDR3 coding DNA: TGTGCCAGTAGTGCGGCCGGGGTTTGGGACACTGAAGCTTTCTTT. It translates to CASSAAGVWDTEAFF.

The gene calls are TRBV5-6 and TRBJ1-5; D call uncertain. CDR1 and CDR2 (germline): SGHDT, YYEEEE. The CDR3 is 14 amino acids. V dropped 7 bases and J dropped 0 bases, with 11 bases sitting between them. The CDR3 loop is CASELGGSNQPQHF. CDR3 nucleotides: TGTGCCAGCGAGCTTGGAGGTAGCAATCAGCCCCAGCATTTT.

This clone is medium-sized (0.01 to 0.1%). Distinct nucleotide sequences in the sample also encode this CDR3. This rearrangement joins TRBV27 to TRBJ1-5; tentative D call: TRBD1 (5 bases). The CDR3 is 13 amino acids. V lost 3 bases, J lost 4 bases, and 7 bases lay in between. Germline V gene data show CDR1 as MNHEY and CDR2 as SMNVEV (reference sequence). CDR3 sequence (DNA): TGTGCCAGCAGTTTTGGGGCTAATCAGCCCCAGCATTTT. It codes for CASSFGANQPQHF.

The chain couples TRBV28 to TRBJ2-3; 15 bases fit TRBD2. The germline V gene has CDR1 MDHEN and CDR2 SYDVKM. The CDR3 is made up of 18 amino acids. After removal of 5 bases from V and 2 bases from J, the junction contained 8 bases not matched to a gene. CDR3 nucleotides: TGTGCCAGCAGTCTAACCGGGACTAGCGGGGGGTACACAGATACGCAGTATTTT. Residues: CASSLTGTSGGYTDTQYF.

The V call is TRBV27, the J call TRBJ2-1, with D hard to call. V was clipped by 2 bases and J by 9 bases, with 5 bases between them. The CDR3 covers 11 residues. Germline CDR1 and CDR2: MNHEY and SMNVEV (reference sequence). Here the CDR3 reads CASSLQGEQFF. The CDR3 nucleotides read TGTGCCAGCAGTTTACAAGGTGAGCAGTTCTTC.

The chain employs TRBV2 and TRBJ2-3; D is tentatively TRBD1 or TRBD2 (5 bases each). The germline gives CDR1 SNHLY, CDR2 FYNNEI. Trimming removed 4 bases at V and 1 base at J, with 12 bases between. This CDR3 spans 15 amino acids. The CDR3: CASSGDLEGTDTQYF. The CDR3, as DNA: TGTGCCAGCAGTGGGGACCTTGAGGGCACAGATACGCAGTATTTT.

This chain uses TRBV6-5 with TRBJ1-1; D gene ambiguous. There are 12 residues in the CDR3. V lost 2 bases and J lost 1, with 2 bases in between. CDR1 is MNHEY, CDR2 SVGAGI, per germline. As DNA, the CDR3 is TGTGCCAGCAGTTACCCGAACACTGAAGCTTTCTTT. Protein: CASSYPNTEAFF.

In this sample, this clone turned up once. The V gene is TRBV7-3, the J gene TRBJ2-7; D may be TRBD2 (5 bases). CDR3 size: 15 residues. Trimming removed 1 base from V and 3 bases from J, with 13 bases in between. From germline, CDR1 is SGHTA and CDR2 FQGTGA. Here the CDR3 reads CASSLIPGVGYEQYF. The CDR3 DNA reads as TGTGCCAGCAGCTTAATCCCCGGGGTAGGCTACGAGCAGTACTTC. Using reference TRBV7-3 and TRBJ2-7 for the parts outside the CDR3, the full variable domain is GAGVSQTPSNKVTEKGKYVELRCDPISGHTALYWYRQSLGQGPEFLIYFQGTGAADDSGLPNDRFFAVRPEGSVSTLKIQRTERGDSAVYLCASSLIPGVGYEQYFGPGTRLTVT.

The J gene is TRBJ1-5, the V gene TRBV5-3; no clear D. TRBV5-3 is marked as an open reading frame, function uncertain. V was pared by 3 bases and J by 2 bases, with 15 bases between. The CDR3 totals 16 residues. For the CDR3, the DNA is TGTGCCAGAAGCTCGGGAGGGAGTCGGGGCAATCAGCCCCAGCATTTT. It yields the protein CARSSGGSRGNQPQHF.

DNA for the CDR3: TGTGCCAGCAGTTACTATTGGGAGGCCGAGCAGTACTTC. This gives the protein CASSYYWEAEQYF. This chain uses TRBV6-6 with TRBJ2-7; D is possibly TRBD2 (6 bases). The CDR3 spans 13 residues. Germline-derived CDR1 and CDR2 are MNHNY and SVGAGI (reference sequence). Trimming took off 1 base at V and 6 bases at J, with 10 bases between the two ends.

The chain employs TRBV4-3 and TRBJ1-6; D is unresolved. This CDR3 region has 16 residues. Trimming stripped 0 bases from V and 6 bases from J, with 12 bases between. Germline CDR1 LGHNA, CDR2 YSLEER. The CDR3 DNA is TGCGCCAGCAGCCAAGATGGGATATACGTTAATTCACCCCTCCACTTT. It specifies CASSQDGIYVNSPLHF.

V is TRBV6-5 and J is TRBJ1-2, with D unresolved. V was trimmed by 7 bases and J by 3 bases, leaving 15 bases between them. CDR1 is MNHEY and CDR2 is SVGAGI in the germline V gene. The length of the CDR3 is 14 residues. CDR3 nucleotide sequence: TGTGCCAGCATGTCCTTGGAGAGATACTATGGCTACACCTTC. Protein: CASMSLERYYGYTF.

J is TRBJ2-7 and V is TRBV2; D possibly uses TRBD1 or TRBD2 (5 bases each). This CDR3 has 14 amino acids. CDR1 and CDR2 (germline): SNHLY, FYNNEI. V was pared by 0 bases and J by 6 bases, with 12 bases between. The CDR3 spells CASSEATYGTEQYF. The CDR3 DNA reads as TGTGCCAGCAGTGAAGCGACCTACGGGACCGAGCAGTACTTC.

The chain links TRBV5-4 to TRBJ2-3, with 11 bases identical to TRBD2. Germline CDR1 SGHNT, CDR2 YYREEE (reference sequence). CDR3 length: 16 amino acids. J gave up 4 bases and V 1 base, and 5 bases lay outside the gene matches. In DNA, the CDR3 is TGTGCCAGCAGCTTGAAAACTAGCGGGGGTGCAGATACGCAGTATTTT. Its translation is CASSLKTSGGADTQYF.

The J gene is TRBJ2-3, the V gene TRBV18; no reliable D call. CDR1 and CDR2 from the germline V gene are KGHSH and LQKENI. V lost 3 bases to trimming and J lost 2 bases, with 15 bases between them. This CDR3 is 16 amino acids long. Here the CDR3 reads CASSPFPGTATDTQYF. DNA of the CDR3: TGTGCCAGCTCACCTTTTCCTGGTACAGCCACAGATACGCAGTATTTT.

This CDR3 reads CASSSGQGFYGYTF. CDR3 in DNA: TGCGCCAGCAGCTCCGGACAGGGGTTTTACGGCTACACCTTC. The chain is built from TRBV5-1 and TRBJ1-2; 9 bases align to TRBD1. Germline V gives CDR1 SGHRS, CDR2 YFSETQ. The CDR3 runs to 14 residues. With 3 bases clipped from V and 8 bases from J, the junction kept 8 bases outside the gene matches.

The chain carries TRBV5-6 and TRBJ2-7; D possibly corresponds to TRBD1 (5 bases). Trimming took off 2 bases at V and 2 bases at J, with 17 bases between the two ends. CDR1 is SGHDT, CDR2 YYEEEE, per germline. This CDR3 contains 16 residues. CDR3 sequence (DNA): TGTGCCAGCAGCTTTATCCGGTACCAGGGAACCTACGAGCAGTACTTC. Amino acid sequence: CASSFIRYQGTYEQYF.

This clone was seen only once. The J gene is TRBJ1-1, the V gene TRBV19; TRBD1 aligns across 10 bases. The CDR3 runs to 16 residues. Germline assignment: CDR1 LNHDA and CDR2 SQIVND (reference sequence). The J segment lost 1 base and the V segment lost 6 bases, leaving 8 bases of the junction unmatched. Here the CDR3 DNA reads TGTGCCAGTAGGGATGGGGACAGGGGACAGAACACTGAAGCTTTCTTT. Its translation: CASRDGDRGQNTEAFF. The complete variable domain, with remaining parts taken from reference TRBV19 and TRBJ1-1, reads DGGITQSPKYLFRKEGQNVTLSCEQNLNHDAMYWYRQDPGQGLRLIYYSQIVNDFQKGDIAEGYSVSREKKESFPLTVTSAQKNPTAFYLCASRDGDRGQNTEAFFGQGTRLTVV.

This clone appeared a single time. The chain combines TRBV4-1 with TRBJ1-1; 7 bases match TRBD1. CDR3 length equals 15 residues. With 0 bases clipped from V and 4 bases from J, the junction kept 5 bases outside the gene matches. Germline CDR1 reads MGHRA; CDR2 reads YSYEKL. CDR3 sequence: CASSQDRQGGTEAFF. For the CDR3, the DNA is TGCGCCAGCAGCCAAGATCGGCAGGGGGGCACTGAAGCTTTCTTT.

This clone was recorded once. The chain employs TRBV10-2 and TRBJ2-7; D may match TRBD1 or TRBD2 (6 bases each). CDR3 size: 14 residues. Germline V CDR1 and CDR2: WSHSY, SAAADI. Trimming stripped 6 bases from V and 6 bases from J, with 18 bases between. The chain's CDR3 is CASRSGGGRVEQYF. In DNA, the CDR3 is TGCGCCAGCAGGAGCGGAGGGGGGCGGGTCGAGCAGTACTTC.